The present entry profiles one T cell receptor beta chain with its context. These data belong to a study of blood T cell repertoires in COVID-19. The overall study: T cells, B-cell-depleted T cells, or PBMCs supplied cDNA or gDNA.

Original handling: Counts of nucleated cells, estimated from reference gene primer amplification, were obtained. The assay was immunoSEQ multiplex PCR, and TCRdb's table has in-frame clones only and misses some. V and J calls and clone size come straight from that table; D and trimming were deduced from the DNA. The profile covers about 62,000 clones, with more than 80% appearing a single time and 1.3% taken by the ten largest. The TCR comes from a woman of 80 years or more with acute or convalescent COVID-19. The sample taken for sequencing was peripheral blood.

Written as DNA, the CDR3 is TGTGCCAGCAACCCCCTCGGGGACACAGATACGCAGTATTTT. Protein product: CASNPLGDTDTQYF. The rearrangement links TRBV6-5 to TRBJ2-3; D is perhaps TRBD2 (5 bases). This CDR3 has 14 residues. CDR1 MNHEY and CDR2 SVGAGI come from the germline V gene. V lost 7 bases and J 2 bases, leaving 13 bases between the germline ends.